This entry concerns a single T cell receptor beta chain. Its antigen is unidentified. These data belong to a study of somatic mutations in cytotoxic T cells in rheumatoid arthritis. Overall study: Blood from the patient (approximately 27 ml EDTA) was drawn right after diagnosis, pretreatment. Study-level points and caveats: CD8+ T-cell clonality did not differ significantly between rheumatoid arthritis patients and age-matched healthy controls. The largest CD8+ clone made up over 20% of CD8+ cells in about an eighth of the 65 patients.

Produced via immunoSEQ multiplex PCR; TCRdb's table is partial and in-frame only. Among about 14,000 clones, around four fifths were seen once, and the ten largest hold roughly 15%. The germline V gene encodes CDR1 ENHRY and CDR2 SYGVKD. This CDR3 is built from 15 residues. Sequenced material: CD8+ T cells sorted from blood. The TCR sequence derives from an adult with rheumatoid arthritis. The chain couples TRBV10-3 to TRBJ2-5; 11 bases agree with TRBD1. The J call is uncertain, as TRBJ2-7 better fits the DNA end. This CDR3 reads CAIRPGTGGKNEQYF. The DNA of the CDR3 is TGTGCCATCAGGCCCGGGACAGGGGGTAAAAACGAGCAGTACTTC.